What follows are 20 T cell receptor beta chains derived from one specimen sequenced in a study of blood T cell repertoires in COVID-19. Assay used: immunoSEQ multiplex PCR; TCRdb lists only in-frame clones, some missing. This sample has about 180,000 clones, with 70% to 90% found just once. The sequencing sample was made of peripheral blood. The receptor source for this set is a human donor with active or convalescent COVID-19. The donor label of this sample is uncertain.

CDR3 in amino acids: CASSFRGLGHSNYGYTF. DNA of the CDR3: TGTGCCAGCAGTTTCAGGGGGCTGGGCCACTCTAACTATGGCTACACCTTC. The rearrangement joins TRBV5-6 to TRBJ1-2; 8 bases agree with TRBD1. V was pared by 5 bases and J by 0 bases, with 12 bases of the junction left unmatched. Germline lookup yields CDR1 SGHDT and CDR2 YYEEEE. This CDR3 has 17 amino acids. Variable domain in full (rest from reference TRBV5-6 and TRBJ1-2): DAGVTQSPTHLIKTRGQQVTLRCSPKSGHDTVSWYQQALGQGPQFIFQYYEEEERQRGNFPDRFSGHQFPNYSSELNVNALLLGDSALYLCASSFRGLGHSNYGYTFGSGTRLTVV.

The chain uses TRBV4-3 and TRBJ2-7; 14 nucleotides match TRBD2. V lost 2 bases, J lost 4 bases, and 4 bases stayed unmatched. The CDR3 is 16 residues long. Germline V gene data show CDR1 as LGHNA and CDR2 as YSLEER. CDR3 in amino acids: CASSQLGTSGGYEQYF. In DNA, the CDR3 is TGCGCCAGCAGCCAACTGGGGACTAGCGGGGGATACGAGCAGTACTTC.

The rearrangement uses TRBV5-1 and TRBJ2-3; 11 bases are a match to TRBD2. The ends lost 5 bases at V and 2 bases at J; junction bases unmatched: 13. CDR3 length: 18 amino acids. Germline CDR1 SGHRS, CDR2 YFSETQ. The DNA for the CDR3 is TGCGCCAGCAGAACCTTCTATCCGGGACTAGCGGACACAGATACGCAGTATTTT. This codes for CASRTFYPGLADTDTQYF.

The chain uses TRBV6-5 and TRBJ2-1; 7 positions agree with TRBD1. Germline V gene sequence: CDR1 MNHEY, CDR2 SVGAGI. The ends lost 2 bases at V and 9 bases at J; junction bases unmatched: 7. This CDR3 comprises 14 residues. CDR3 DNA: TGTGCCAGCAGTTACAGGGGGCTACTTGGTGAGCAGTTCTTC. It specifies CASSYRGLLGEQFF.

On this clone itself: At the DNA level, this CDR3 is encoded by other sequences in the same sample as well. V is TRBV6-5 and J is TRBJ1-1, with D possibly being TRBD1 (6 bases). The CDR3 has 13 amino acids. V lost 7 bases and J 1 base, leaving 10 bases between the germline ends. The germline gives CDR1 MNHEY, CDR2 SVGAGI. The CDR3 nucleotides are TGTGCCAGCACCCTGGACAGGAACACTGAAGCTTTCTTT. As protein: CASTLDRNTEAFF.

The chain carries TRBV27 and TRBJ2-4, with 10 bases matching TRBD1. Trimming took 5 bases from V and 2 from J; bases not matched to a gene: 6. This CDR3 contains 16 residues. Germline values: CDR1 MNHEY, CDR2 SMNVEV (reference sequence). The CDR3 DNA sequence: TGTGCCAGCAGTCCCGGGACAGGGGATACCAAAAACATTCAGTACTTC. Translating it yields CASSPGTGDTKNIQYF.

The chain has TRBV7-3 and TRBJ1-1, with D perhaps matching TRBD1 (6 bases). Trimming left V 3 bases short and J 0 bases short, with 11 bases between. The CDR3 runs 15 residues. Per the germline V gene, CDR1 is SGHTA and CDR2 is FQGTGA. CDR3 DNA sequence: TGTGCCAGCAGCTTGGCGGGGGACATGAACACTGAAGCTTTCTTT. Translation gives CASSLAGDMNTEAFF.

CDR3 residues: CASSQGLGNNEQFF. CDR3 DNA: TGTGCCAGCAGCCAGGGACTAGGCAACAATGAGCAGTTCTTC. The chain carries TRBV3-1 (or the pseudogene TRBV3-2) and TRBJ2-1; 8 bases fit TRBD2. Germline trimming cut 3 bases from V and 5 bases from J; bases unmatched to any gene: 3. This CDR3 spans 14 amino acids. Germline V gene data show CDR1 as LGHDT and CDR2 as YNNKEL (reference sequence).

This clone was recorded only once. V and J are TRBV5-5 and TRBJ2-7; TRBD2 matches 8 bases. The CDR3 has 16 residues. Germline CDR1 and CDR2: SGHKS and YYEKEE (reference sequence). After removal of 4 bases from V and 3 bases from J, the junction contained 12 bases not matched to a gene. CDR3 nucleotide sequence: TGTGCCAGCAGCCGACAGCGGGGGAGTTTCATCTACGAGCAGTACTTC. It yields the protein CASSRQRGSFIYEQYF.

This chain links TRBV7-9 with TRBJ1-5; 7 bases align to TRBD1. CDR1 SEHNR and CDR2 FQNEAQ come from the germline V gene (reference sequence). This CDR3 has 14 amino acids. The V and J ends lost 0 bases and 7 bases, in that order; junction bases with no gene match: 3. The CDR3 region is CASSLAGTVQPQHF. For the CDR3, the DNA is TGTGCCAGCAGCTTAGCGGGGACAGTGCAGCCCCAGCATTTT.

The rearrangement joins TRBV7-9 to TRBJ1-6; no firm D call. This CDR3 comprises 15 residues. Between the trimmed V and J ends, which lost 4 bases and 7 bases, there was a span of 14 bases. Germline V gives CDR1 SEHNR, CDR2 FQNEAQ (reference sequence). CDR3 loop: CASSSDGVGNSPLHF. CDR3 coding DNA: TGTGCCAGCAGCTCCGACGGGGTCGGGAATTCACCCCTCCACTTT.

This clone was detected only once. The chain combines TRBV3-1 (or the pseudogene TRBV3-2) with TRBJ2-5, with 15 bases identical to TRBD2. Germline V gene sequence: CDR1 LGHDT, CDR2 YNNKEL (reference sequence). This CDR3 spans 19 amino acids. Germline trimming cut 3 bases from V and 5 bases from J; bases unmatched to any gene: 13. The CDR3 protein is CASSHPGLAGGPPRETQYF. DNA for the CDR3: TGTGCCAGCAGCCATCCGGGACTAGCGGGGGGACCCCCCAGGGAGACCCAGTACTTC.

This rearrangement joins TRBV28 to TRBJ1-5, with a possible D match to TRBD1 (5 bases). The CDR3 contains 15 residues. V lost 3 bases and J 3 bases, leaving 12 bases between the germline ends. Germline loops: CDR1 MDHEN, CDR2 SYDVKM. CDR3: CASSFVGVANQPQHF. In DNA form, the CDR3 reads TGTGCCAGCAGTTTTGTAGGGGTTGCCAATCAGCCCCAGCATTTT. The full variable domain, with the rest looked up from reference TRBV28 and TRBJ1-5, is DVKVTQSSRYLVKRTGEKVFLECVQDMDHENMFWYRQDPGLGLRLIYFSYDVKMKEKGDIPEGYSVSREKKERFSLILESASTNQTSMYLCASSFVGVANQPQHFGDGTRLSIL.

V is TRBV2 and J is TRBJ1-1; D is ambiguous. CDR1 and CDR2 (germline): SNHLY, FYNNEI. The CDR3 extends over 12 amino acids. Trimming took 5 bases from V and 1 from J, leaving 5 bases between them. In DNA form, the CDR3 reads TGTGCCAGCAGTCTCCCGAACACTGAAGCTTTCTTT. Its translation: CASSLPNTEAFF. The full variable domain, rest sourced from reference TRBV2 and TRBJ1-1, is EPEVTQTPSHQVTQMGQEVILRCVPISNHLYFYWYRQILGQKVEFLVSFYNNEISEKSEIFDDQFSVERPDGSNFTLKIRSTKLEDSAMYFCASSLPNTEAFFGQGTRLTVV.

This clone showed up just once. This chain connects TRBV7-3 to TRBJ2-1; possibly TRBD2 for D (6 bases). V lost 4 bases and J lost 0, with 16 bases in between. This CDR3 comprises 17 residues. The germline gives CDR1 SGHTA, CDR2 FQGTGA. CDR3 coding DNA: TGTGCCAGCAGCTCTGGCAAGTTAGCGGACTCCTACAATGAGCAGTTCTTC. Translation: CASSSGKLADSYNEQFF.

The gene calls are TRBV2 and TRBJ2-2; 9 nucleotides line up with TRBD1. V shed 2 bases and J 5 bases; nucleotides not matched to a gene: 18. CDR1 is SNHLY, CDR2 FYNNEI, per germline. The CDR3 is 20 residues long. As DNA, the CDR3 is TGTGCCAGCAGTGAAACCCGGGACAGGGCAGCGGGTGGGCGGACCGGGGAGCTGTTTTTT. Protein sequence: CASSETRDRAAGGRTGELFF.

V gene TRBV3-1 (or the pseudogene TRBV3-2) combines with J gene TRBJ2-5; 8 bases line up with TRBD2. The CDR3 sequence is 16 residues long. Germline V lookup: CDR1 LGHDT, CDR2 YNNKEL (reference sequence). The V segment lost 0 bases and the J segment 1 base; nucleotides outside the gene matches: 4. CDR3 sequence: CASSQDGSGSQETQYF. The CDR3 bases are TGTGCCAGCAGCCAAGACGGGAGCGGGAGCCAAGAGACCCAGTACTTC.

The rearrangement uses TRBV27 and TRBJ2-1; 9 positions agree with TRBD1. V lost 3 bases and J lost 1; bases outside the gene matches: 4. This CDR3 spans 16 amino acids. From germline, CDR1 is MNHEY and CDR2 SMNVEV (reference sequence). The CDR3 DNA reads as TGTGCCAGCAGTTTTTGGACAGGGGCGTCCTACAATGAGCAGTTCTTC. It is translated as CASSFWTGASYNEQFF.

CDR3 in DNA: TGTGCCAGCAGACATCACTATGGCTACACCTTC. Amino acid sequence: CASRHHYGYTF. The V gene is TRBV3-1 (or the pseudogene TRBV3-2), the J gene TRBJ1-2; D gene uncertain. V dropped 6 bases and J dropped 3 bases, with 5 bases sitting between them. Germline CDR1 reads LGHDT; CDR2 reads YNNKEL (reference sequence). The CDR3 is 11 residues long.

The chain employs TRBV6-5 and TRBJ1-5, with 9 bases identical to TRBD1. This CDR3 is 15 amino acids long. Per germline, CDR1 MNHEY and CDR2 SVGAGI. Here the CDR3 DNA reads TGTGGGACCCGGACAGGGGCCCTTAGCAATCAGCCCCAGCATTTT. It specifies CGTRTGALSNQPQHF.